The clone carrying this T cell receptor beta chain was seen a handful of times. Antigen: not known. This CDR3 is 13 amino acids long. The V and J ends lost 2 bases and 7 bases respectively, with 8 bases between them. The V gene's germline CDR1 is MGHRA and CDR2 YSYEKL. The data are from a study of shared clonotypes between healthy human individuals. General study results and limits: Tissue TCR repertoires likely differ from these blood-only repertoires. Some clonotypes were shared by all four sorted-subset donors, while others were not shared. The non-shared ones had lower generation probabilities than the shared ones. Larger richness was generally estimated for naive than memory subsets. Among four donors, roughly 5% of naive CD4 clonotypes were found in common.

Only in-frame clones appear in the TCRdb table, and some are missing; sequencing was by immunoSEQ multiplex PCR. The sample includes roughly 640,000 clones, approximately 79% of them seen just once. The sample was memory CD4+ T cells sorted from blood. Subset described: CD45RA-negative fraction. This chain connects TRBV4-1 to TRBJ2-2; D is perhaps TRBD1 (5 bases). This sequence was found in a woman aged 25 to 39 in good health. The CDR3 here is CASSQRQYGELFF. The CDR3 coding sequence is TGCGCCAGCAGCCAACGACAGTACGGGGAGCTGTTTTTT.